This T cell receptor (beta chain) came from a study of shared clonotypes between healthy human individuals. Profiling relied on immunoSEQ multiplex PCR, and the TCRdb table lists in-frame clones only, not all of them. In the table there are roughly 2.6 million clones, around 90% of which are singletons. General study findings and limits: All-four-donor shared clonotypes had higher generation probabilities than non-shared clonotypes did.

For this clone: Antigen: not known.

The CDR3 length is 14 residues. The V end lost 8 bases, the J end lost 2 bases, and 17 bases lay between the germline ends. Germline loops: CDR1 SGHRS, CDR2 YFSETQ. The TCR comes from a man between 18 and 35 years old in good health. This chain joins TRBV5-1 and TRBJ2-7; tentatively, D is TRBD1 or TRBD2 (6 bases each). The specimen was naive CD4+ T cells sorted from blood. Subset here: CD45RA+ positively selected. The CDR3 loop is CASRRGESAYEQYF. The CDR3 bases are TGCGCCAGTCGAAGGGGGGAATCGGCCTACGAGCAGTACTTC.